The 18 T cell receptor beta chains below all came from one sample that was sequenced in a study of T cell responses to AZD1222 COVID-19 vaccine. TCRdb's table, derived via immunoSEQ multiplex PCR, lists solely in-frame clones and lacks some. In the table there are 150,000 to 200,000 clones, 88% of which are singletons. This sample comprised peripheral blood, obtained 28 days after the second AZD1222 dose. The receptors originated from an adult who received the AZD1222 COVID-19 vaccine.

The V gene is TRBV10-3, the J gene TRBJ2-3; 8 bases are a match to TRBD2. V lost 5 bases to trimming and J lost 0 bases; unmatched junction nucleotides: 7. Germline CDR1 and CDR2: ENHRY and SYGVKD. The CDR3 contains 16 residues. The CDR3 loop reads CAISPGLGMSTDTQYF. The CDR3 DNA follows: TGTGCCATCAGTCCGGGACTAGGGATGAGCACAGATACGCAGTATTTT.

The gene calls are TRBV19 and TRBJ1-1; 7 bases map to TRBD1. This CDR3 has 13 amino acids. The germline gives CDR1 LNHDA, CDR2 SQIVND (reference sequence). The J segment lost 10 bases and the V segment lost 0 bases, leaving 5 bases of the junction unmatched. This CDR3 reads CASSIDRDRTAFF. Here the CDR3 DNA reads TGTGCCAGTAGTATAGATCGGGACAGAACAGCTTTCTTT.

CDR3 nucleotides: TGTGCCAGCAGTGGCATCAGTTTCAATCAGCCCCAGCATTTT. Protein product: CASSGISFNQPQHF. The chain couples TRBV2 to TRBJ1-5; D gene ambiguous. The CDR3 totals 14 residues. V was trimmed by 4 bases and J by 3 bases, leaving 10 bases between them. Germline CDR1 reads SNHLY; CDR2 reads FYNNEI.

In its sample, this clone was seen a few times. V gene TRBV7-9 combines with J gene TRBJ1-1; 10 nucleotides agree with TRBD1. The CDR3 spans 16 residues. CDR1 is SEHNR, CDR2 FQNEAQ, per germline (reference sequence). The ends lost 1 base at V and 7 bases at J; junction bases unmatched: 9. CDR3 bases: TGTGCCAGCAGCTTAGAAGGAGGGACAGGGGTTGGTGAAGCTTTCTTT. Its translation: CASSLEGGTGVGEAFF.

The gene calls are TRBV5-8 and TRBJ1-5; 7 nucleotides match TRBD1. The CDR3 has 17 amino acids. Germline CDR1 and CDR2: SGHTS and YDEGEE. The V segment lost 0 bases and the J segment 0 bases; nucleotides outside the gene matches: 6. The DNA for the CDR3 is TGTGCCAGCAGCTTGGCCGTGGGACAGAATAGCAATCAGCCCCAGCATTTT. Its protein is CASSLAVGQNSNQPQHF. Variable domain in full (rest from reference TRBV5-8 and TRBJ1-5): EAGVTQSPTHLIKTRGQQATLRCSPISGHTSVYWYQQALGLGLQFLLWYDEGEERNRGNFPPRFSGRQFPNYSSELNVNALELEDSALYLCASSLAVGQNSNQPQHFGDGTRLSIL.

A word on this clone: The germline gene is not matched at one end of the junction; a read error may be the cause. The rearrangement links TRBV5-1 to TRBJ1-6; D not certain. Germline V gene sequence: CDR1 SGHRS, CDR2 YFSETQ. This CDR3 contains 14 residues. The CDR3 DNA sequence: TGCGCCAGCAGTTTGGATCCCTATAATTCACCCCTCCACTTT. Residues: CASSLDPYNSPLHF.

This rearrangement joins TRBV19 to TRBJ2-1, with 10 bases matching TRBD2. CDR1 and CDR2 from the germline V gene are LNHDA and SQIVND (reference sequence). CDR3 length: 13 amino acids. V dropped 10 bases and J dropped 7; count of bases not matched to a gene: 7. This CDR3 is CATYPSGGNEQFF. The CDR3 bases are TGTGCCACCTACCCTAGCGGGGGAAATGAGCAGTTCTTC.

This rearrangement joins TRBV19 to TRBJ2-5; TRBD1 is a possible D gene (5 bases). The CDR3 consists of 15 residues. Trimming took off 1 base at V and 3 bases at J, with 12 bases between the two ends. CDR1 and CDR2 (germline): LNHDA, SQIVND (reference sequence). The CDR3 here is CASSIGGHPKETQYF. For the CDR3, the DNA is TGTGCCAGTAGTATAGGAGGACACCCAAAAGAGACCCAGTACTTC.

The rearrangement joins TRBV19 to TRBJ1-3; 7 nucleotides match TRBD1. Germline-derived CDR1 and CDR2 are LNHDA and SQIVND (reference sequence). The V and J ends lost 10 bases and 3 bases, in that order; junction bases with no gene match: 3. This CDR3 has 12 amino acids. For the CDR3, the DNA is TGTGCCACCGGGACAGTTGGAAACACCATATATTTT. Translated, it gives CATGTVGNTIYF.

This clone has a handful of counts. CDR3 bases: TGCGCCAGCAGCCAAGGAGGGGGCGGGCTTGAGGGCTACACCTTC. Protein product: CASSQGGGGLEGYTF. The V call is TRBV4-1, the J call TRBJ1-2; 7 positions match TRBD1. The germline gives CDR1 MGHRA, CDR2 YSYEKL. With V trimmed by 1 base and J by 8 bases, 10 bases remained unmatched. The CDR3 covers 15 residues.

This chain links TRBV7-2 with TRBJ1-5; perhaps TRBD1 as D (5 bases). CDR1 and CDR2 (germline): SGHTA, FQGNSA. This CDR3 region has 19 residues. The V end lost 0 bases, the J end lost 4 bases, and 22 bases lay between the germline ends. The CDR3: CASSLAGRGWGLGNQPQHF. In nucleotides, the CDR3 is TGTGCCAGCAGCTTAGCGGGTCGAGGTTGGGGCCTAGGGAATCAGCCCCAGCATTTT.

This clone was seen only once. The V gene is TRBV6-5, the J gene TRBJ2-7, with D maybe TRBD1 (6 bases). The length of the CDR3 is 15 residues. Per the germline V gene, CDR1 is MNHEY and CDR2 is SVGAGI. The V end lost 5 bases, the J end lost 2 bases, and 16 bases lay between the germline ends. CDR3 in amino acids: CASSPPGTPTYEQYF. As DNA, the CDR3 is TGTGCCAGCAGTCCACCCGGGACACCGACCTACGAGCAGTACTTC.

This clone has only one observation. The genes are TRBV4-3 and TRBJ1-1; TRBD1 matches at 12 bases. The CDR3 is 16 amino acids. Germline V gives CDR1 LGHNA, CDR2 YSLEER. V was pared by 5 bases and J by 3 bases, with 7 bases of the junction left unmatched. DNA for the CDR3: TGCGCCAGCAGCTTAGGGACAGGGGGCTCTTACACTGAAGCTTTCTTT. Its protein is CASSLGTGGSYTEAFF.

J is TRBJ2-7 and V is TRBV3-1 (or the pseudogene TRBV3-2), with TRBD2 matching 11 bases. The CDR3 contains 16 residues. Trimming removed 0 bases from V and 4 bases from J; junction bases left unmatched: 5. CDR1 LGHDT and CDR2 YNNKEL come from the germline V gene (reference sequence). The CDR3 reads CASSQDLTSGGYEQYF. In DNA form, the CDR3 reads TGTGCCAGCAGCCAAGATCTTACTAGCGGGGGTTACGAGCAGTACTTC.

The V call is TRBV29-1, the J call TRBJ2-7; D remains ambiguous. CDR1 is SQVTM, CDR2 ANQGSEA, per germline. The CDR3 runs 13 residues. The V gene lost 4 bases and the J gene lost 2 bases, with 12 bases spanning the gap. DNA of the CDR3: TGCAGCGTTGTATCTGGTGAAACCTACGAGCAGTACTTC. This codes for CSVVSGETYEQYF.

The CDR3 DNA follows: TGTGCCAGCAGCCCTTCTAGCGGGTTATCCCAGAATACGCAGTATTTT. Translation gives CASSPSSGLSQNTQYF. The rearrangement uses TRBV9 and TRBJ2-3, with 8 positions matching TRBD2. The CDR3 loop spans 16 amino acids. Germline values: CDR1 SGDLS, CDR2 YYNGEE. Trimming took 4 bases from V and 7 from J; bases not matched to a gene: 14.

Here the CDR3 reads CATGASSNEKLFF. The CDR3 DNA reads as TGTGCCACGGGGGCCAGCTCTAATGAAAAACTGTTTTTT. The V and J genes are TRBV6-5 and TRBJ1-4, with D perhaps matching TRBD1 (6 bases). Germline V CDR1 and CDR2: MNHEY, SVGAGI. The CDR3 totals 13 residues. The ends were cut back, 10 bases at V and 3 bases at J, with 12 bases in the middle.

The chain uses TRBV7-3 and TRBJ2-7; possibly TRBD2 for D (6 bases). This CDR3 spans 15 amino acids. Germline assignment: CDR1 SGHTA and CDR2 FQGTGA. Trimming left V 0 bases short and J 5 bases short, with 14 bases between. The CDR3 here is CASSLTPGRGDEQYF. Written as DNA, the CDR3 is TGTGCCAGCAGCTTAACGCCAGGGCGGGGCGACGAGCAGTACTTC.